This TCR beta chain came from a study of blood T cell repertoires in COVID-19. As for the study in general: T cells, B-cell-depleted T cells, or PBMCs supplied cDNA or gDNA.

Residents of 20 to 25 US areas, aged roughly 18 to 95 years, made up the participants. Under the authors' procedure: By means of reference gene primer amplification, nucleated cell counts were estimated. Libraries were prepared by immunoSEQ multiplex PCR; TCRdb keeps only in-frame clonotypes and omits some of them. The D gene and trimming were derived from the DNA, and the V and J assignments and clone size from that table. This sample has about 140,000 clones, with almost 85% found just once. Trimming stripped 0 bases from V and 5 bases from J, with 10 bases between. Germline values: CDR1 GTSNPN, CDR2 SVGIG (reference sequence). This CDR3 comprises 13 residues.

Source material: PBMCs or T cells enriched from blood (not recorded which). The chain is built from TRBV30 and TRBJ1-2, with D possibly matching TRBD1 (5 bases). This TCR derives from a middle-aged man with acute COVID-19. This chain's CDR3 is CAWSVQETYGYTF. The DNA for the CDR3 is TGTGCCTGGAGTGTACAGGAAACTTATGGCTACACCTTC.